The entry below describes one T cell receptor (beta chain). Its antigen is unidentified. Germline CDR1 DFQATT, CDR2 SNEGSKA (reference sequence). Trimming removed 5 bases from V and 4 bases from J, with 14 bases in between. The length of the CDR3 is 13 residues. This sample is drawn from a study of post-analysis software for immune sequencing data. Study results and caveats: Five or six TRBV segments were significantly more frequent in patients than in controls. TRBV5-6, TRBV5-1 and TRBV20-1 were among these segments.

The TCR beta cDNA libraries contained unique molecular identifiers. In TCRdb, the PCR reads were re-called with MiXCR into one record per CDR3 protein. The data show 750,000 to 900,000 distinct CDR3 sequences, approximately 44% seen once. Sequencing was performed on blood. V usage is TRBV20-1 and J usage is TRBJ1-2; D might be TRBD1 (6 bases). The receptor was derived from a girl between 5 and 17 years old with multiple sclerosis. CDR3 residues: CSAPTGSTYGYTF. DNA for the CDR3: TGCAGTGCTCCGACAGGCTCGACCTATGGCTACACCTTC.